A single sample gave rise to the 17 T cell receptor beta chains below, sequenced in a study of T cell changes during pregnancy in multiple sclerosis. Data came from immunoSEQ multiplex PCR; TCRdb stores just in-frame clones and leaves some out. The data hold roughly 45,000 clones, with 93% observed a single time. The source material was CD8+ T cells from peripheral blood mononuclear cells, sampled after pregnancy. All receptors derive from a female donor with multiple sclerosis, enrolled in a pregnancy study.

The CDR3 coding sequence is TGTGCCAGCCTGACTAGCGGGACTGCAGATACGCAGTATTTT. Its translation: CASLTSGTADTQYF. The gene calls are TRBV2 and TRBJ2-3, with 11 bases aligning to TRBD2. The CDR3 runs 14 residues. Germline-derived CDR1 and CDR2 are SNHLY and FYNNEI. Trimming removed 8 bases from V and 4 bases from J; junction bases left unmatched: 5.

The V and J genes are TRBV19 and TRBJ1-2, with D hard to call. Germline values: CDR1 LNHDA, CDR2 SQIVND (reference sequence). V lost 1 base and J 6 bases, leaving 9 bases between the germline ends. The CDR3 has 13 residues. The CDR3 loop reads CASSIGLSNGYTF. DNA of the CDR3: TGTGCCAGTAGTATAGGATTATCTAATGGCTACACCTTC.

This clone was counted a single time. DNA for the CDR3: TGTGCCAGCAGCTTATTACTAGCGGGGGGTTTATACGAGCAGTACTTC. It translates to CASSLLLAGGLYEQYF. The chain is built from TRBV7-8 and TRBJ2-7; 12 positions agree with TRBD2. The CDR3 extends over 16 amino acids. CDR1 and CDR2 (germline): SGHVS, FQNEAQ. After removal of 2 bases from V and 4 bases from J, the junction contained 6 bases not matched to a gene.

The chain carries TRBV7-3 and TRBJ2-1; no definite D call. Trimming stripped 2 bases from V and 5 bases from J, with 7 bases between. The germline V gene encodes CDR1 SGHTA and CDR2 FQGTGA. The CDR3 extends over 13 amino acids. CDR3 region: CASSLLADNEQFF. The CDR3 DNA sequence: TGTGCCAGCAGCTTACTGGCCGACAATGAGCAGTTCTTC. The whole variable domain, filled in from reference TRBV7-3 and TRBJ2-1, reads GAGVSQTPSNKVTEKGKYVELRCDPISGHTALYWYRQSLGQGPEFLIYFQGTGAADDSGLPNDRFFAVRPEGSVSTLKIQRTERGDSAVYLCASSLLADNEQFFGPGTRLTVL.

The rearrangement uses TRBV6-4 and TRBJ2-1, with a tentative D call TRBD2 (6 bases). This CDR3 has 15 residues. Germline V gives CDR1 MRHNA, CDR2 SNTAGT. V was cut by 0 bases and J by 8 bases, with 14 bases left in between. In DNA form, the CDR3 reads TGTGCCAGCAGTGACTCGGGGACTTCTAGGGATGAGCAGTTCTTC. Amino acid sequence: CASSDSGTSRDEQFF.

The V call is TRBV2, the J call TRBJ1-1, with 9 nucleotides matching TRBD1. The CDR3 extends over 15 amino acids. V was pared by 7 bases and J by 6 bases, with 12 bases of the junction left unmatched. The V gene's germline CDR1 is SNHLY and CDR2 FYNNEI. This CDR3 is CASTEGQGKSSEAFF. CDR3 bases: TGTGCCAGCACTGAGGGACAGGGAAAGTCTTCTGAAGCTTTCTTT.

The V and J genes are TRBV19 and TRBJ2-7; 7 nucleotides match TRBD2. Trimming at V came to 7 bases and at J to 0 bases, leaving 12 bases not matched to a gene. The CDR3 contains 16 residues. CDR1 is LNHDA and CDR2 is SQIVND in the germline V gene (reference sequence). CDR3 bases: TGTGCCAGTACCTATAGAGGCGGGGGTGGCTCCTACGAGCAGTACTTC. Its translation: CASTYRGGGGSYEQYF. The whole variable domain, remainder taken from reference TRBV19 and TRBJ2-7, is DGGITQSPKYLFRKEGQNVTLSCEQNLNHDAMYWYRQDPGQGLRLIYYSQIVNDFQKGDIAEGYSVSREKKESFPLTVTSAQKNPTAFYLCASTYRGGGGSYEQYFGPGTRLTVT.

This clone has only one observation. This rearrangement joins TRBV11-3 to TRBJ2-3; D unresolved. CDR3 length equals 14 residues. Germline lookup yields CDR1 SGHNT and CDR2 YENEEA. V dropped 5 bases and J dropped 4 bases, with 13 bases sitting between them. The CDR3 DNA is TGTGCCAGCAGCCGCGGTCCTAGTCCAGATACGCAGTATTTT. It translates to CASSRGPSPDTQYF.

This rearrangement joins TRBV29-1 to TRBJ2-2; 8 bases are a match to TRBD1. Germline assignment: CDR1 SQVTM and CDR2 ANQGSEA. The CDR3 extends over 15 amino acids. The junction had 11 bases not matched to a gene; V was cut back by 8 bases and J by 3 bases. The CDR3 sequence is CSSGSQGAYTGELFF. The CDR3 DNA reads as TGCAGCTCCGGGTCGCAGGGGGCGTACACCGGGGAGCTGTTTTTT.

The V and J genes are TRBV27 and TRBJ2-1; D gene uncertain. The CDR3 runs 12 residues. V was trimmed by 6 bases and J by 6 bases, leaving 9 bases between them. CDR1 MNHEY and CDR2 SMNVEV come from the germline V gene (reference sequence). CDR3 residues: CASSSGINEQFF. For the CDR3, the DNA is TGTGCCAGCAGCTCGGGTATCAATGAGCAGTTCTTC.

The CDR3 is CASSRGRGGPQHF. Written as DNA, the CDR3 is TGTGCCAGCAGCAGGGGGCGCGGTGGGCCCCAGCATTTT. V usage is TRBV5-6 and J usage is TRBJ1-5; 7 bases map to TRBD1. The germline V gene has CDR1 SGHDT and CDR2 YYEEEE. This CDR3 contains 13 residues. The trim removed 4 bases at V and 9 bases at J, leaving 7 bases unmatched.

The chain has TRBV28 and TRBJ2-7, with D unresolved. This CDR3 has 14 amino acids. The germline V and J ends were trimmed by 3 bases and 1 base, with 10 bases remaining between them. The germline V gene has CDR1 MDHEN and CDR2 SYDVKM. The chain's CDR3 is CASSFRFRSYEQYF. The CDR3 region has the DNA TGTGCCAGCAGTTTCAGGTTCAGATCCTACGAGCAGTACTTC.

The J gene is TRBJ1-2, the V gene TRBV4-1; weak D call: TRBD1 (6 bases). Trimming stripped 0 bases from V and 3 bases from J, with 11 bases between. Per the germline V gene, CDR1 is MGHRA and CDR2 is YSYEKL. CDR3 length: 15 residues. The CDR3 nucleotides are TGCGCCAGCAGCCAAGATCATAACAGGGACTATGGCTACACCTTC. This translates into CASSQDHNRDYGYTF.

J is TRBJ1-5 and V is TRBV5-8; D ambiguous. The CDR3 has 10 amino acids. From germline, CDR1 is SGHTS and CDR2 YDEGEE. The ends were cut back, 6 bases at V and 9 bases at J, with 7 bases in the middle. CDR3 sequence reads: CASIEVPQHF. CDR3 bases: TGTGCCAGCATAGAGGTGCCCCAGCATTTT.

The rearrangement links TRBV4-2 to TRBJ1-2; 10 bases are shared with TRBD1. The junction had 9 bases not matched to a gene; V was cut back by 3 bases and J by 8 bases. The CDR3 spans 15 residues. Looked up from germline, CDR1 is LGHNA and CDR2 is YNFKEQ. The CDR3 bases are TGTGCCAGCAGCCAGCACCCCGGGACAGGGGAGGGCTACACCTTC. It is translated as CASSQHPGTGEGYTF.

The CDR3 region has the DNA TGTGCCAGCAGACTTCCGGGACAGGGATCCTACGAGCAGTACTTC. This encodes CASRLPGQGSYEQYF. The chain has TRBV27 and TRBJ2-7; 9 bases align to TRBD1. Looked up from germline, CDR1 is MNHEY and CDR2 is SMNVEV (reference sequence). Trimming removed 6 bases from V and 1 base from J; junction bases left unmatched: 7. The CDR3 runs 15 residues.

CDR3: CASRAKGQAGEPQHF. The CDR3 DNA follows: TGTGCCAGCAGAGCAAAAGGACAGGCCGGGGAGCCCCAGCATTTT. The chain uses TRBV2 and TRBJ1-5; 7 nucleotides line up with TRBD1. Germline loops: CDR1 SNHLY, CDR2 FYNNEI. The trim removed 6 bases at V and 8 bases at J, leaving 13 bases unmatched. The CDR3 has 15 amino acids.